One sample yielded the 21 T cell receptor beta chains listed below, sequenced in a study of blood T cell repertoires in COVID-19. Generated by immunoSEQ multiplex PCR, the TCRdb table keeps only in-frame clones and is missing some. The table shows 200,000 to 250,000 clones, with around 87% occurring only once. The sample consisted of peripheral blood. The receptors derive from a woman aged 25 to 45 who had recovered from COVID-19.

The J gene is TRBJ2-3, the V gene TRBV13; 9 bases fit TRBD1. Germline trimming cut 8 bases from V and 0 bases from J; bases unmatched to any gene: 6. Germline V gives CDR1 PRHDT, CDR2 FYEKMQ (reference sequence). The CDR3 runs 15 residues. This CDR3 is CASFRGQGSTDTQYF. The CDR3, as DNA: TGTGCCAGCTTTAGGGGACAGGGTAGCACAGATACGCAGTATTTT.

CDR3 protein: CAISARTSGAQETQYF. The CDR3 coding sequence is TGTGCCATCAGTGCCCGGACTAGCGGGGCCCAAGAGACCCAGTACTTC. The V and J genes are TRBV10-3 and TRBJ2-5; 12 bases agree with TRBD2. Germline V gives CDR1 ENHRY, CDR2 SYGVKD. Unmatched junction bases numbered 4, after V lost 4 bases and J lost 1 base. The CDR3 loop spans 16 amino acids.

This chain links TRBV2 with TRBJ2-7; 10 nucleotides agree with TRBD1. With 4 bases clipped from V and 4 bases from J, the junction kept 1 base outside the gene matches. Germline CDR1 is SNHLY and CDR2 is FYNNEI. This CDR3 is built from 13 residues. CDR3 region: CASSGQGAYEQYF. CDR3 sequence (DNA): TGTGCCAGCAGTGGACAGGGGGCTTACGAGCAGTACTTC. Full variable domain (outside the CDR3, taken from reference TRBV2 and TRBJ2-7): EPEVTQTPSHQVTQMGQEVILRCVPISNHLYFYWYRQILGQKVEFLVSFYNNEISEKSEIFDDQFSVERPDGSNFTLKIRSTKLEDSAMYFCASSGQGAYEQYFGPGTRLTVT.

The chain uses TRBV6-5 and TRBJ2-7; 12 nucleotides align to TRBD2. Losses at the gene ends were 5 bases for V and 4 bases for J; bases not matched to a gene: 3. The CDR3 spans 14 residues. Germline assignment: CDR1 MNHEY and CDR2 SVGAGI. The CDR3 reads CASSRTSGNYEQYF. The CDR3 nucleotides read TGTGCCAGCAGTAGGACTAGCGGGAATTACGAGCAGTACTTC.

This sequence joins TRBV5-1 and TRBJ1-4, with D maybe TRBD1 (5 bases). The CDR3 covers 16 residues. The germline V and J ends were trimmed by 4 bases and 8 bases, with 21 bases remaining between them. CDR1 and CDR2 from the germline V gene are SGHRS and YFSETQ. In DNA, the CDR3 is TGCGCCAGCAGCCAAAACGGGGGGTCAGTCTGGGAAAAACTGTTTTTT. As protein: CASSQNGGSVWEKLFF.

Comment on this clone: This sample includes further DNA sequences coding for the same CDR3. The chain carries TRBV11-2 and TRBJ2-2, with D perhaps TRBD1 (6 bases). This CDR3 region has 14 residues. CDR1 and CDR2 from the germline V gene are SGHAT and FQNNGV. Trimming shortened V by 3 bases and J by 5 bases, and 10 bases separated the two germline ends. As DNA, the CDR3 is TGTGCCAGCAGCTTTTCAGGGGTAACCGGGGAGCTGTTTTTT. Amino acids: CASSFSGVTGELFF.

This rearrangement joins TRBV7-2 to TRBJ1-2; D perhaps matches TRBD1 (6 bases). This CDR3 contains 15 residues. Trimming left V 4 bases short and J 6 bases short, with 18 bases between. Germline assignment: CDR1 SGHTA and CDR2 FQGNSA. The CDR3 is CASSSRDGGRDGYTF. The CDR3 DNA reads TGTGCCAGCAGCTCACGGGACGGGGGGCGGGATGGCTACACCTTC. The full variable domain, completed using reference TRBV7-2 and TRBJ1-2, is GAGVSQSPSNKVTEKGKDVELRCDPISGHTALYWYRQSLGQGLEFLIYFQGNSAPDKSGLPSDRFSAERTGGSVSTLTIQRTQQEDSAVYLCASSSRDGGRDGYTFGSGTRLTVV.

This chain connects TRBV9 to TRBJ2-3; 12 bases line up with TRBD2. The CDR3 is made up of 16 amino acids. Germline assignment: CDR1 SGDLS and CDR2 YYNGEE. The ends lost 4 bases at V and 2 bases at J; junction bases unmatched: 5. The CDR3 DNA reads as TGTGCCAGCAGCCCAGGACTAGCGGGAAACACAGATACGCAGTATTTT. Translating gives CASSPGLAGNTDTQYF.

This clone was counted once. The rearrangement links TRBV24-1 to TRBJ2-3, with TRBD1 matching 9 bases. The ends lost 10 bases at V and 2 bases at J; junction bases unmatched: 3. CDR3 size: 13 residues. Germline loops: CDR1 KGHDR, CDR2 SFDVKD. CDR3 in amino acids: CATYRGHTDTQYF. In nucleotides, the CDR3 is TGTGCCACTTACAGGGGGCACACAGATACGCAGTATTTT.

The DNA for the CDR3 is TGCGCCAGCAGCCACAAGGGACTAGCGGGGGGAACGAACACCGGGGAGCTGTTTTTT. Encoded protein: CASSHKGLAGGTNTGELFF. This chain joins TRBV5-1 and TRBJ2-2, with 15 positions matching TRBD2. V shed 4 bases, J shed 0 bases, and the junction held 7 bases outside the gene matches. Germline V gene sequence: CDR1 SGHRS, CDR2 YFSETQ. The CDR3 has 19 amino acids.

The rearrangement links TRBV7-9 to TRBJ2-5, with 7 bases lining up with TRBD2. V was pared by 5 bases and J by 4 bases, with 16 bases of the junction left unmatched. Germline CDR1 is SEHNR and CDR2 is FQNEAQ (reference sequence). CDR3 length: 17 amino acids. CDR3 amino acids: CASSPREGRGGGETQYF. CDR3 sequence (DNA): TGTGCCAGCAGCCCAAGGGAGGGGCGGGGCGGCGGAGAGACCCAGTACTTC.

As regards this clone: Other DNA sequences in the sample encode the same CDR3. The CDR3 DNA follows: TGCGCCAGCAGGAGCGGGTTAAACACCGGGGAGCTGTTTTTT. This translates into CASRSGLNTGELFF. The rearrangement uses TRBV5-1 and TRBJ2-2; a weak D match, TRBD2 (6 bases). The germline V gene has CDR1 SGHRS and CDR2 YFSETQ. CDR3 size: 14 residues. Trimming removed 5 bases from V and 2 bases from J, with 10 bases in between.

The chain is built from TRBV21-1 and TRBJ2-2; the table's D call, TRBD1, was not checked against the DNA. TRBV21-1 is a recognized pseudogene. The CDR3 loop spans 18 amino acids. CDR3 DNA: TGTGCCAGCAGCAAAGTGTCCCGAACAGGCTCGAACACCGGGGAGCTGTTTTTT. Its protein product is CASSKVSRTGSNTGELFF.

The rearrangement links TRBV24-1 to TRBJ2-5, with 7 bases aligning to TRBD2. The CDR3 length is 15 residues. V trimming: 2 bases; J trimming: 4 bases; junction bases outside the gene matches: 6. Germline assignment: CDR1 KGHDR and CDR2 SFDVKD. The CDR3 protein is CATSDSRTSGETQYF. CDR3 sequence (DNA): TGTGCCACCAGTGATTCCAGGACTAGTGGAGAGACCCAGTACTTC.

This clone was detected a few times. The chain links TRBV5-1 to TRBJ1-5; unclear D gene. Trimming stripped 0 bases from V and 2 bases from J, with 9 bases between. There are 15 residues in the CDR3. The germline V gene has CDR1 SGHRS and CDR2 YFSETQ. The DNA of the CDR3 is TGCGCCAGCAGCTTGGGTTTGTCAGGCAATCAGCCCCAGCATTTT. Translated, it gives CASSLGLSGNQPQHF.

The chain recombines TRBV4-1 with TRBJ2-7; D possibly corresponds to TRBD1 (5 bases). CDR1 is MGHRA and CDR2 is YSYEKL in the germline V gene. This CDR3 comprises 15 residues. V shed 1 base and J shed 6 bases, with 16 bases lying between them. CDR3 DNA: TGCGCCAGCAGCCAAGTCGCCAGGGTTGGCTCCGAGCAGTACTTC. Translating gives CASSQVARVGSEQYF.

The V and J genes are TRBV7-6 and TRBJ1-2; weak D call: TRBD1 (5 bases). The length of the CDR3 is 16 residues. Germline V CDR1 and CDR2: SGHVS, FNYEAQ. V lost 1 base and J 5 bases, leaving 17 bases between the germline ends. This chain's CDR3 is CASSLERGGIGYGYTF. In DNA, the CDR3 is TGTGCCAGCAGCTTAGAGAGGGGAGGGATTGGGTATGGCTACACCTTC.

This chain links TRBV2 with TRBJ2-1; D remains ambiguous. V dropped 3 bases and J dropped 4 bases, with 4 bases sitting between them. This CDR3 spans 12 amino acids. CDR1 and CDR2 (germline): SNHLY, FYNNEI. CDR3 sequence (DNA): TGTGCCAGCAGTGACCGGTACAATGAGCAGTTCTTC. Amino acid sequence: CASSDRYNEQFF.

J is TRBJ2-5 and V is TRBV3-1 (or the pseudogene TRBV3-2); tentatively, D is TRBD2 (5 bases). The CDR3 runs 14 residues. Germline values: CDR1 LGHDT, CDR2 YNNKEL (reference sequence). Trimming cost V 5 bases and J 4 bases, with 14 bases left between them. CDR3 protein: CASSRREPGETQYF. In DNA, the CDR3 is TGTGCCAGCAGCAGAAGGGAGCCGGGAGAGACCCAGTACTTC.

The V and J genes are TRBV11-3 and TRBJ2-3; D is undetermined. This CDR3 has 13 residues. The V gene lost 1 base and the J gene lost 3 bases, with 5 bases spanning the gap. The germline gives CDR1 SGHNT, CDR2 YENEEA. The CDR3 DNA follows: TGTGCCAGCAGCTTAGGCGTAACAGATACGCAGTATTTT. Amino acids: CASSLGVTDTQYF. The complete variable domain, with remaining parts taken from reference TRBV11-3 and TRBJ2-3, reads EAGVVQSPRYKIIEKKQPVAFWCNPISGHNTLYWYLQNLGQGPELLIRYENEEAVDDSQLPKDRFSAERLKGVDSTLKIQPAELGDSAVYLCASSLGVTDTQYFGPGTRLTVL.

This chain's CDR3 is CASSQGRDGKYGYTF. The CDR3 DNA is TGTGCCAGCAGCCAAGGGAGGGACGGAAAATATGGCTACACCTTC. V is TRBV4-2 and J is TRBJ1-2; D is possibly TRBD1 (5 bases). Germline assignment: CDR1 LGHNA and CDR2 YNFKEQ. The CDR3 consists of 15 residues. The V end lost 1 base, the J end lost 5 bases, and 14 bases lay between the germline ends.